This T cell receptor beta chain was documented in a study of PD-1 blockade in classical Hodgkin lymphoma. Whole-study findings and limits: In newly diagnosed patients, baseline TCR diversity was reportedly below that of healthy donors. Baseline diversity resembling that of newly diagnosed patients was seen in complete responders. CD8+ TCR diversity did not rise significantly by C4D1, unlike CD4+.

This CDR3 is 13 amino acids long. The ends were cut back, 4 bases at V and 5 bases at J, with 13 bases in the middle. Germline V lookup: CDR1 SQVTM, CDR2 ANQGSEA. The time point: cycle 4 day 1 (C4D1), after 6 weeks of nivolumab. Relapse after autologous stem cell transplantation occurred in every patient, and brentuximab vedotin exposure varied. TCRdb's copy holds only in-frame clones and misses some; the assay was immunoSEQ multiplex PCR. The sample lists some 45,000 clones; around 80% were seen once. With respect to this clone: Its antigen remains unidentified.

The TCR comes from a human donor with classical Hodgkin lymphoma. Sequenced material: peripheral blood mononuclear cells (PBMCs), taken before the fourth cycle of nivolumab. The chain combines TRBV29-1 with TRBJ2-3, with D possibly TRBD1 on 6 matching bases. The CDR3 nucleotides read TGCAGCGTTGGACAGGTCCCGGGAGATACGCAGTATTTT. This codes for CSVGQVPGDTQYF.